A selection of T cell receptor beta chains follows, all from one sample in a study of shared clonotypes between healthy human individuals. The table came from immunoSEQ multiplex PCR; TCRdb's copy has only in-frame clones and leaves some out. The top ten clones hold 0.11% of a sample with around 650,000 clones, 95% to 97% of them seen once. The sequenced sample was naive CD8+ T cells sorted from blood. The source is a woman younger than 45 in good health. Both conserved end residues are part of each CDR3. D genes are given only for firm matches. A clone size is listed for some rows: how often the clone was seen (once, few, many), or a class if it is expanded.

TRBD2,TRBJ2-1,TRBV9,.,CASSVGTSGDEQFF,TGTGCCAGCAGCGTAGGCACTAGCGGCGATGAGCAGTTCTTC
TRBD2,TRBJ2-5,TRBV4-1,.,CASSRSGGRSGTQYF,TGCGCCAGCAGCCGTAGCGGGGGGCGATCTGGGACCCAGTACTTC
.,TRBJ2-2,TRBV27,.,CASSSERLNTGELFF,TGTGCCAGCAGTTCGGAACGATTGAACACCGGGGAGCTGTTTTTT
.,TRBJ1-1,TRBV6-5,.,CASSYSLMNTEAFF,TGTGCCAGCAGTTACTCTCTAATGAACACTGAAGCTTTCTTT
TRBD2,TRBJ2-3,TRBV28,once,CASSLFRGLVRAESFTDTQYF,TGTGCCAGCAGTTTATTTCGGGGACTAGTCCGAGCCGAAAGCTTCACAGATACGCAGTATTTT
.,TRBJ2-1,TRBV4-1,.,CASSQVSGPYNEQFF,TGCGCCAGCAGCCAAGTCAGTGGACCGTACAATGAGCAGTTCTTC
.,TRBJ2-1,TRBV29-1,.,CSVESTNEQFF,TGCAGCGTTGAGTCTACCAATGAGCAGTTCTTC
.,TRBJ2-7,TRBV7-9,few,CASSLQGYEQYF,TGTGCCAGCAGCTTACAGGGTTACGAGCAGTACTTC
.,TRBJ2-2,TRBV2,.,CASKYEGTTGELFF,TGTGCCAGCAAATACGAGGGGACCACCGGGGAGCTGTTTTTT
TRBD2,TRBJ2-2,TRBV7-6,.,CASSLRPGLAGGPTGELFF,TGTGCCAGCAGCTTAAGACCGGGACTAGCGGGAGGGCCCACCGGGGAGCTGTTTTTT
TRBD1,TRBJ1-5,TRBV2,.,CASSERQGAGQPQHF,TGTGCCAGCAGTGAGAGGCAGGGGGCAGGACAGCCCCAGCATTTT
TRBD2,TRBJ2-3,TRBV13,.,CASSSRTSEHTDTQYF,TGTGCCAGCAGCTCCCGGACTAGCGAGCACACAGATACGCAGTATTTT
TRBD1,TRBJ1-1,TRBV27,.,CASSHMTGAFTEAFF,TGTGCCAGCAGCCATATGACAGGGGCTTTCACTGAAGCTTTCTTT
.,TRBJ2-2,TRBV28,.,CASSPGYTGELFF,TGTGCCAGCAGCCCAGGGTACACCGGGGAGCTGTTTTTT
TRBD1,TRBJ1-5,TRBV28,once,CASSSRGLGNQPQHF,TGTGCCAGCAGTTCCAGGGGGCTAGGCAATCAGCCCCAGCATTTT
.,TRBJ2-2,TRBV28,.,CASSTRMVTGELFF,TGTGCCAGCAGTACCCGAATGGTGACCGGGGAGCTGTTTTTT
.,TRBJ2-1,TRBV5-1,.,CASSLTTYVYNEQFF,TGCGCCAGCAGCTTGACTACCTATGTTTACAATGAGCAGTTCTTC
TRBD2,TRBJ2-7,TRBV27,once,CASSFSSGYEQYF,TGTGCCAGCAGTTTCTCTAGCGGGTACGAGCAGTACTTC
.,TRBJ2-5,TRBV7-2,.,CASSLGGGEQYF,TGTGCCAGCAGCCTAGGGGGAGGGGAGCAGTACTTC
.,TRBJ2-7,TRBV10-1,.,CAGGRARTLRPYEQYF,TGCGCCGGGGGACGGGCAAGGACCCTCCGACCGTACGAGCAGTACTTC
.,TRBJ1-2,TRBV7-8,once,CASSLAGDTYYGYTF,TGTGCCAGCAGCTTAGCAGGGGACACCTACTATGGCTACACCTTC
.,TRBJ2-1,TRBV28,.,CASSLVQAAMAEQFF,TGTGCCAGCAGTTTAGTACAGGCAGCTATGGCCGAGCAGTTCTTC
.,TRBJ2-1,TRBV30,.,CAWSSGRPSYNEQFF,TGTGCCTGGAGTAGTGGGAGGCCGTCCTACAATGAGCAGTTCTTC
TRBD2,TRBJ2-7,TRBV5-6,.,CASSWAGTSGAYEQYF,TGTGCCAGCAGCTGGGCCGGGACTAGCGGGGCCTACGAGCAGTACTTC
TRBD2,TRBJ2-1,TRBV10-1,few,CASSAIGRGDEQFF,TGCGCCAGCAGTGCAATCGGGAGGGGAGATGAGCAGTTCTTC
.,TRBJ1-1,TRBV10-3,once,CATKDGVHTEAFF,TGTGCCACTAAGGACGGGGTCCATACTGAAGCTTTCTTT
TRBD2,TRBJ2-7,TRBV7-9,.,CASSPGLAAYEQYF,TGTGCCAGCAGCCCGGGACTAGCCGCCTACGAGCAGTACTTC
TRBD2,TRBJ2-7,TRBV6-5,.,CASSDSGRAYEQYF,TGTGCCAGCAGTGACAGCGGGAGGGCTTACGAGCAGTACTTC
.,TRBJ2-1,TRBV27,.,CASSLLQGGYEQFF,TGTGCCAGCAGTTTACTCCAGGGTGGGTATGAGCAGTTCTTC
.,TRBJ2-7,TRBV2,.,CASSDRDRSYEQYF,TGTGCCAGCAGTGATCGAGACCGCTCCTACGAGCAGTACTTC
TRBD2,TRBJ2-7,TRBV27,once,CASSGTSGAYEQYF,TGTGCCAGCAGTGGGACTAGCGGTGCCTACGAGCAGTACTTC
.,TRBJ2-1,TRBV15,.,CATSRDLSGAVNEQFF,TGTGCCACCAGCAGAGATTTGTCGGGAGCCGTCAATGAGCAGTTCTTC
.,TRBJ2-6,TRBV28,.,CASSADSLGIPGANVLTF,TGTGCCAGCAGTGCGGACAGCCTAGGGATCCCTGGGGCCAACGTCCTGACTTTC
TRBD2,TRBJ2-1,TRBV5-1,once,CASSLIGGQTLPGLAGEQFF,TGCGCCAGCAGTTTGATAGGGGGACAGACGCTGCCGGGACTAGCGGGTGAGCAGTTCTTC
.,TRBJ2-5,TRBV7-9,.,CASSLATVQETQYF,TGTGCCAGCAGCCTCGCGACGGTCCAAGAGACCCAGTACTTC
.,TRBJ1-1,TRBV25-1,.,CASSDSPGHPIRTEAFF,TGTGCCAGCAGTGATTCGCCGGGACACCCAATAAGGACTGAAGCTTTCTTT
TRBD1,TRBJ1-4,TRBV6-4,.,CADRGLEVEKLFF,TGTGCCGACAGGGGTTTGGAGGTTGAAAAACTGTTTTTT
TRBD2,TRBJ2-1,TRBV28,.,CASSLIPSGSSYNEQFF,TGTGCCAGCAGTTTAATCCCTAGCGGGAGTAGTTACAATGAGCAGTTCTTC
.,TRBJ2-7,TRBV29-1,.,CSVAAESSYEQYF,TGCAGCGTTGCAGCGGAGAGCTCCTACGAGCAGTACTTC
TRBD1,TRBJ2-5,TRBV29-1,.,CSVGQGETQYF,TGCAGCGTGGGACAGGGGGAGACCCAGTACTTC